A selection of T cell receptor beta chains follows, all from one sample in a study of cytomegalovirus exposure and HLA in healthy donors. TCRdb's table, derived via immunoSEQ multiplex PCR, lists solely in-frame clones and lacks some. This listing includes 100,000 to 150,000 clones. Material: PBMCs. All receptors derive from a man aged 18-30 years in good health and CMV-seronegative. CDR3s include the opening cysteine and the closing phenylalanine or tryptophan. Each record gives: V gene, D gene, J gene, CDR3 length, CDR3 protein, CDR3 DNA. The D gene is left open where the match is weak.

v_gene: TRBV28
d_gene: NA
j_gene: TRBJ1-5
len: 16
CDR3aa: CASSPRRGLGNQPQHF
CDR3nt: TGTGCCAGCAGCCCACGCAGGGGTCTCGGCAATCAGCCCCAGCATTTT

v_gene: TRBV5-1
d_gene: NA
j_gene: TRBJ1-2
len: 14
CDR3aa: CASSLEGDIYGYTF
CDR3nt: TGCGCCAGCAGCTTGGAGGGAGATATCTATGGCTACACCTTC

v_gene: TRBV5-4
d_gene: TRBD1
j_gene: TRBJ2-7
len: 14
CDR3aa: CASSRTGGDGEQYF
CDR3nt: TGTGCCAGCAGCCGGACAGGGGGCGACGGCGAGCAGTACTTC

v_gene: TRBV15
d_gene: NA
j_gene: TRBJ1-2
len: 14
CDR3aa: CATSRAGRDEGYTF
CDR3nt: TGTGCCACCAGCAGAGCCGGGCGGGATGAGGGCTACACCTTC

v_gene: TRBV5-6
d_gene: NA
j_gene: TRBJ2-7
len: 12
CDR3aa: CASSLSQLKQYF
CDR3nt: TGTGCCAGCAGCTTGTCGCAGTTAAAGCAGTACTTC

v_gene: TRBV7-8
d_gene: TRBD1
j_gene: TRBJ1-2
len: 17
CDR3aa: CASSVGHRGTQEHGYTF
CDR3nt: TGTGCCAGCAGCGTTGGCCACAGGGGCACTCAGGAGCATGGCTACACCTTC

v_gene: TRBV27
d_gene: TRBD2
j_gene: TRBJ2-7
len: 14
CDR3aa: CASSSRGGPYEQYF
CDR3nt: TGTGCCAGCAGTTCGCGGGGGGGCCCCTACGAGCAGTACTTC

v_gene: TRBV18
d_gene: TRBD1
j_gene: TRBJ1-5
len: 14
CDR3aa: CASSTTGGRQPQHF
CDR3nt: TGTGCCAGCTCAACGACAGGGGGCCGGCAGCCCCAGCATTTT

v_gene: TRBV28
d_gene: NA
j_gene: TRBJ1-1
len: 12
CDR3aa: CASGLWDTEAFF
CDR3nt: TGTGCCAGCGGGCTTTGGGACACTGAAGCTTTCTTT

v_gene: TRBV4-2
d_gene: TRBD2
j_gene: TRBJ2-5
len: 15
CDR3aa: CASSPLAGDQETQYF
CDR3nt: TGTGCCAGCAGCCCCCTGGCGGGGGATCAAGAGACCCAGTACTTC

v_gene: TRBV6-5
d_gene: TRBD2
j_gene: TRBJ2-3
len: 15
CDR3aa: CASSYGGGGTDTQYF
CDR3nt: TGTGCCAGCAGTTACGGGGGAGGGGGCACAGATACGCAGTATTTT

v_gene: TRBV19
d_gene: TRBD1
j_gene: TRBJ1-1
len: 14
CDR3aa: CASSETGLDTEAFF
CDR3nt: TGTGCCAGTAGTGAGACAGGGCTCGACACTGAAGCTTTCTTT

v_gene: TRBV11-2
d_gene: NA
j_gene: TRBJ2-7
len: 14
CDR3aa: CASSLVSAQGEQYF
CDR3nt: TGTGCCAGCAGCTTAGTTTCTGCACAGGGCGAGCAGTACTTC

v_gene: TRBV7-9
d_gene: NA
j_gene: TRBJ1-4
len: 12
CDR3aa: CASSFSDEKLFF
CDR3nt: TGTGCCAGCAGCTTTTCGGATGAAAAACTGTTTTTT

v_gene: TRBV6-4
d_gene: NA
j_gene: TRBJ1-2
len: 14
CDR3aa: CASSESGENYGYTF
CDR3nt: TGTGCCAGCAGTGAGAGCGGCGAAAACTATGGCTACACCTTC

v_gene: TRBV19
d_gene: NA
j_gene: TRBJ1-5
len: 13
CDR3aa: CASNGGANQPQHF
CDR3nt: TGTGCCAGTAATGGAGGGGCCAATCAGCCCCAGCATTTT

v_gene: TRBV18
d_gene: NA
j_gene: TRBJ2-3
len: 15
CDR3aa: CASSPLQGIADTQYF
CDR3nt: TGTGCCAGCTCACCGTTACAGGGAATAGCAGATACGCAGTATTTT

v_gene: TRBV5-1
d_gene: TRBD1
j_gene: TRBJ2-3
len: 14
CDR3aa: CATQLTGSSDTQYF
CDR3nt: TGCGCCACCCAATTGACAGGGTCATCAGATACGCAGTATTTT

v_gene: TRBV27
d_gene: NA
j_gene: TRBJ1-6
len: 15
CDR3aa: CASSSSANYNSPLHF
CDR3nt: TGTGCCAGCAGTTCCTCAGCGAACTATAATTCACCCCTCCACTTT

v_gene: TRBV5-1
d_gene: NA
j_gene: TRBJ1-1
len: 12
CDR3aa: CASSREGEEAFF
CDR3nt: TGCGCCAGCAGCCGGGAGGGGGAGGAAGCTTTCTTT

v_gene: TRBV5-5
d_gene: TRBD1
j_gene: TRBJ1-4
len: 12
CDR3aa: CASSLTGGELFF
CDR3nt: TGTGCCAGCAGCTTGACAGGGGGGGAACTGTTTTTT

v_gene: TRBV28
d_gene: TRBD1
j_gene: TRBJ2-7
len: 15
CDR3aa: CASSLSGTGYYEQYF
CDR3nt: TGTGCCAGCAGTCTTTCCGGGACAGGGTACTACGAGCAGTACTTC

v_gene: TRBV29-1
d_gene: TRBD2
j_gene: TRBJ2-7
len: 14
CDR3aa: CSAEVSGRGYEQYF
CDR3nt: TGCAGCGCGGAGGTTAGCGGGAGGGGGTACGAGCAGTACTTC

v_gene: TRBV5-4
d_gene: TRBD2
j_gene: TRBJ2-7
len: 13
CDR3aa: CASSGGAPYEQYF
CDR3nt: TGTGCCAGCTCCGGGGGGGCCCCCTACGAGCAGTACTTC

v_gene: TRBV7-2
d_gene: TRBD2
j_gene: TRBJ2-5
len: 16
CDR3aa: CASSLFGTTEKETQYF
CDR3nt: TGTGCCAGCAGCTTATTTGGGACTACTGAAAAAGAGACCCAGTACTTC

v_gene: TRBV15
d_gene: NA
j_gene: TRBJ1-6
len: 16
CDR3aa: CATSRGETEQNSPLHF
CDR3nt: TGTGCCACCAGCAGAGGTGAGACAGAACAAAATTCACCCCTCCACTTT

v_gene: TRBV5-1
d_gene: NA
j_gene: TRBJ2-5
len: 14
CDR3aa: CASTPHAPGETQYF
CDR3nt: TGCGCCAGCACTCCCCACGCCCCGGGGGAGACCCAGTACTTC

v_gene: TRBV6-5
d_gene: NA
j_gene: TRBJ2-5
len: 13
CDR3aa: CASKTGNLETQYF
CDR3nt: TGTGCCAGCAAGACGGGTAATCTTGAGACCCAGTACTTC

v_gene: TRBV4-2
d_gene: TRBD2
j_gene: TRBJ2-1
len: 17
CDR3aa: CASSQGEMASGANEQFF
CDR3nt: TGTGCCAGCAGCCAAGGAGAGATGGCTAGCGGGGCGAATGAGCAGTTCTTC

v_gene: TRBV27
d_gene: NA
j_gene: TRBJ1-1
len: 17
CDR3aa: CASSLYFTGRKNTEAFF
CDR3nt: TGTGCCAGCAGTTTATATTTTACAGGGCGGAAGAACACTGAAGCTTTCTTT

v_gene: TRBV27
d_gene: NA
j_gene: TRBJ2-7
len: 15
CDR3aa: CASSLSPTGLYEQYF
CDR3nt: TGTGCCAGCAGTCTCTCACCCACAGGGCTATACGAGCAGTACTTC

v_gene: TRBV28
d_gene: TRBD2
j_gene: TRBJ2-1
len: 16
CDR3aa: CASSPRRLAINNEQFF
CDR3nt: TGTGCCAGCAGTCCCCGACGACTAGCGATAAACAATGAGCAGTTCTTC

v_gene: TRBV18
d_gene: NA
j_gene: TRBJ1-5
len: 15
CDR3aa: CASSPSRGFNQPQHF
CDR3nt: TGTGCCAGCTCACCATCCAGGGGTTTTAATCAGCCCCAGCATTTT

v_gene: TRBV28
d_gene: NA
j_gene: TRBJ1-5
len: 14
CDR3aa: CASSSSGSGQPQHF
CDR3nt: TGTGCCAGCAGTAGCTCGGGTTCGGGTCAGCCCCAGCATTTT

v_gene: TRBV28
d_gene: NA
j_gene: TRBJ2-7
len: 16
CDR3aa: CASSFVVFGRAYEQYF
CDR3nt: TGTGCCAGCAGTTTCGTGGTGTTCGGCAGGGCCTACGAGCAGTACTTC

v_gene: TRBV6-6
d_gene: NA
j_gene: TRBJ1-1
len: 14
CDR3aa: CASSYPGSNTEAFF
CDR3nt: TGTGCCAGCAGTTACCCCGGGTCGAACACTGAAGCTTTCTTT

v_gene: TRBV4-1
d_gene: TRBD1
j_gene: TRBJ1-6
len: 15
CDR3aa: CASSQVGTGDSPLHF
CDR3nt: TGCGCCAGCAGCCAAGTAGGGACAGGGGACTCACCCCTCCACTTT

v_gene: TRBV28
d_gene: NA
j_gene: TRBJ1-2
len: 14
CDR3aa: CASNDGQTVYGYTF
CDR3nt: TGTGCCAGCAACGATGGACAGACCGTATATGGCTACACCTTC

v_gene: TRBV5-1
d_gene: NA
j_gene: TRBJ2-3
len: 15
CDR3aa: CASSLRTLNTDTQYF
CDR3nt: TGCGCCAGCAGCTTGAGGACACTAAACACAGATACGCAGTATTTT

v_gene: TRBV11-2
d_gene: TRBD2
j_gene: TRBJ2-5
len: 14
CDR3aa: CASSSGLARETQYF
CDR3nt: TGTGCCAGCAGCTCCGGACTAGCGAGGGAGACCCAGTACTTC

v_gene: TRBV5-4
d_gene: TRBD1
j_gene: TRBJ1-3
len: 16
CDR3aa: CASSFNRGRAGNTIYF
CDR3nt: TGTGCCAGCAGCTTTAACAGGGGGCGAGCCGGAAACACCATATATTTT

v_gene: TRBV30
d_gene: NA
j_gene: TRBJ1-2
len: 14
CDR3aa: CAWSSGSLGYGYTF
CDR3nt: TGTGCCTGGAGTTCAGGTTCTTTGGGCTATGGCTACACCTTC

v_gene: TRBV6-5
d_gene: NA
j_gene: TRBJ1-1
len: 13
CDR3aa: CASSYSRGNEAFF
CDR3nt: TGTGCCAGCAGTTACTCGAGAGGGAATGAAGCTTTCTTT

v_gene: TRBV7-3
d_gene: NA
j_gene: TRBJ2-1
len: 14
CDR3aa: CASSLDSTYNEQFF
CDR3nt: TGTGCCAGCAGCCTTGACAGCACCTACAATGAGCAGTTCTTC

v_gene: TRBV4-2
d_gene: NA
j_gene: TRBJ2-7
len: 18
CDR3aa: CASSQDRGKYLGEGEQYF
CDR3nt: TGTGCCAGCAGCCAAGATCGGGGAAAGTATTTGGGCGAAGGAGAGCAGTACTTC

v_gene: TRBV6-6
d_gene: TRBD1
j_gene: TRBJ2-7
len: 16
CDR3aa: CASSRNLGDRAYEQYF
CDR3nt: TGTGCCAGCAGTCGCAACTTAGGGGACAGGGCCTACGAGCAGTACTTC

v_gene: TRBV5-4
d_gene: TRBD1
j_gene: TRBJ1-1
len: 14
CDR3aa: CASTLGQGGAEAFF
CDR3nt: TGTGCCAGCACCCTAGGACAGGGTGGAGCTGAAGCTTTCTTT

v_gene: TRBV7-2
d_gene: NA
j_gene: TRBJ1-3
len: 15
CDR3aa: CASSLVGPGGNTIYF
CDR3nt: TGTGCCAGCAGCTTAGTTGGGCCAGGGGGAAACACCATATATTTT

v_gene: TRBV30
d_gene: TRBD1
j_gene: TRBJ1-5
len: 16
CDR3aa: CAWSVAGGSSNQPQHF
CDR3nt: TGTGCCTGGAGTGTGGCAGGGGGCTCAAGCAATCAGCCCCAGCATTTT